This T cell receptor beta chain was captured in a study of Graves' ophthalmopathy and Graves' hyperthyroidism (dated by TCRdb to 2017 to 2018). Study-wide context: Peripheral blood samples were taken at the time of initial diagnosis, before any treatment was given. Following sample collection, hyperthyroidism patients were given methimazole at a starting dose of 30 mg daily, and ophthalmopathy patients were given high-dose intravenous methylprednisolone. The 95 to 100 discovery patients were randomly split 7:3 into training and test sets. The study used signatures of the TCR beta repertoire to tell Graves' ophthalmopathy apart from Graves' hyperthyroidism and to predict which patients would progress to ophthalmopathy. T-cell repertoires of thyroid tissue and blood were compared in 5 or 6 hyperthyroidism patients. In total, 135 blood samples were TCR-sequenced: 43 ophthalmopathy, about 75 hyperthyroidism and some 17 hyperthyroidism-to-ophthalmopathy patients. An independent validation cohort was composed of 18 hyperthyroidism patients and 17 patients who later progressed from hyperthyroidism to ophthalmopathy. To explore V-J signatures that distinguish ophthalmopathy from hyperthyroidism, a discovery set of about 99 patients was enrolled, made up of around 44 with ophthalmopathy and some 60 with stable hyperthyroidism.

A patient counted as having stable hyperthyroidism if there was no progression to ophthalmopathy within 18 months of follow-up. Patients with hyperthyroidism were aged 18 to 65 years, had been newly diagnosed, and had a disease duration of less than 2 months. Patients with other autoimmune diseases, uncontrolled infections, pregnancy or lactation were excluded. Diagnosis relied on clinical symptoms, serum thyroxine, TRAb, thyroid ultrasound and orbital computed tomography. PBMCs were isolated from 10 ml of fresh peripheral blood by Ficoll-Paque density gradient centrifugation. Trizol reagent was used to extract the total RNA, and its quality was then checked on an Agilent 2100 Bioanalyzer. Beyond this particular receptor, the publication reports: Sample size was not predetermined statistically, and investigators were not blinded to group allocation. In validation, the model predicted ophthalmopathy progression with about 71% sensitivity and about 77% specificity; fewer than 15 predicted patients were CT-confirmed with GO in a median of about 7.1 months. Most expanded thyroid clonotypes with a frequency above 0.001 also appeared in blood, which suggests that blood repertoires may reflect the immune response in the thyroid. In cross-validation, the 13-signature model distinguished ophthalmopathy from stable hyperthyroidism with less than 90% sensitivity and about 81% specificity, while in the test set the corresponding values were approximately 80% and 75%.

The CDR3 starts with the cysteine, ends with the phenylalanine, and has 14 residues. The retained sequence is limited to the CDR3, 42 bases, with the frame set at the first base. Germline trimming: 3 bases from V, 8 bases from J; junction bases outside gene matches: 7. For CDR1 and CDR2, the germline V gene lists KGHSH and LQKENI. To note about this clonotype: The antigen this receptor binds is unknown. No much larger clone is present one base from it, and per-base qualities are unavailable.

For repertoire sequencing, the TCR beta CDR3 regions were amplified from RNA transcripts. HTBI primers and the Qiagen OneStep RT-PCR kit were used in a first-round RT-PCR, which was followed by a second-round multiplex PCR, size selection and purification. The libraries underwent paired-end sequencing with 100 bp reads on an Illumina HiSeq2000. The paper's data handling went like this. SOAPnuke was used to process the reads, removing any read that contained adapters or uncalled bases, had a mean Phred below 15, or lacked an exact match to the constant primer or identifier. COPE v1.2.5 was used to merge high-quality paired reads. Each unique nucleotide sequence was treated as a clonotype, and MiTCR v1.1 was used to align the clonotypes to the IMGT TRB V, D and J references. The analysis was limited to V-J combinations with a frequency above 0.0001, which together covered about 99% of repertoires. For each V-J combination, a TCR clonal expansion and chaos score was defined as the ratio of F50 clonal expansion to chaos observed in the TCRdist matrix. Features were reduced by Welch's t-statistics and random forest to approximately 12 V-J combinations, which fed a naive Bayes classifier. The Morisita-Horn index was used to measure how similar the thyroid and blood repertoires were. The public reads were reanalyzed by TCRdb: fastp trimming at Q25, MiXCR alignment, in-frame beta chains only. Each entry is one CDR3 protein sequence, shown with its most common DNA and genes. The V and J calls and clone size are TCRdb's, not the authors'. The sample yields about 380,000 distinct CDR3 sequences; about 16% were counted once. 5.5% to 8% of the sample rests with the top ten.

Sequencing was performed on peripheral blood. The receptor chain draws on TRBV18 and TRBJ1-5, with TRBD1 identical over 7 junction bases. The sequence came from a woman in her late teens or twenties with stable Graves' hyperthyroidism. Donor details come from another sample of the same person, matched by shared clones. The DNA sequence follows: TGTGCCAGCTCACCCGGTACAGGGGCTGAGCCCCAGCATTTT. Its protein product is CASSPGTGAEPQHF.